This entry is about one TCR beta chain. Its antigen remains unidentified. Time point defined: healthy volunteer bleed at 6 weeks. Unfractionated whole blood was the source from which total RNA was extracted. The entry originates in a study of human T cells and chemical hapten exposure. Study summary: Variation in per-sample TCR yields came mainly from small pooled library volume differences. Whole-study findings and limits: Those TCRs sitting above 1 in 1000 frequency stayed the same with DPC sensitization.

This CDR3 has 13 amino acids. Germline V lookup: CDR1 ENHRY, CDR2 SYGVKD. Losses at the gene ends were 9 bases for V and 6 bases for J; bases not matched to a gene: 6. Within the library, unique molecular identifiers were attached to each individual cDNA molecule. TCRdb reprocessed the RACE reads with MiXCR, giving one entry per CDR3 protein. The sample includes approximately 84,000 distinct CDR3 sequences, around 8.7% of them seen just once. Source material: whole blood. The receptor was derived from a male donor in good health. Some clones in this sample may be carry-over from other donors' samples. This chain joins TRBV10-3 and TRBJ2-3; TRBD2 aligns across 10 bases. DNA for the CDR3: TGTGCCATTTTAGCGGGAGGAGGGGATACGCAGTATTTT. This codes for CAILAGGGDTQYF.